Listed below are T cell receptor beta chains from one sample, sequenced in a study of CD8 T cells in Susac syndrome. TCRdb fed the immunoSEQ multiplex PCR reads into MiXCR, producing one record per CDR3 protein. The profile covers 330,000 or so distinct CDR3 sequences, with around 89% appearing a single time and more than 0.15% taken by the ten largest. Sequenced: CD8+ T cells from PBMCs. These receptors originate from a human donor with multiple sclerosis. Both conserved end residues are trimmed from each CDR3.

J,length,V,CDR3
TRBJ1-1,15,TRBV30,AWSTYRGRAMNTEAF
TRBJ1-1,13,TRBV4-3,ASSQDRRMNTEAF
TRBJ2-7,12,TRBV27,ASSPYDTSYEQY
TRBJ2-2,12,TRBV7-9,ASSHSGDTGELF
TRBJ1-1,13,TRBV11-1,ASSSGQEGNTEAF
TRBJ1-2,12,TRBV13,ASSLGLGLDGYT
TRBJ1-5,10,TRBV2,ASTRGGQPQH
TRBJ1-5,10,TRBV28,ASSPDVKPQH
TRBJ2-7,13,TRBV4-1,ASALGGQGEFEQY
TRBJ2-1,11,TRBV6-4,ASSNGTYNEQF
TRBJ2-2,12,TRBV27,ASSFGHGTGELF
TRBJ2-7,12,TRBV9,ASSPAGGLYEQY
TRBJ2-3,16,TRBV4-3,ASSQGRGTIISTDTQY
TRBJ1-5,12,TRBV6-5,ASSSPETGQPQH
TRBJ1-5,14,TRBV28,ASSFVGGDSNQPQH
TRBJ2-1,13,TRBV13,ASSLGLSRSNEQF
TRBJ2-7,13,TRBV6-1,ASSEEGTGGYEQY
TRBJ2-1,13,TRBV4-2,ASSQALRMEGEQF
TRBJ2-5,14,TRBV9,ASSARTSGDQETQY
TRBJ2-5,12,TRBV20-1,SARVPGYQETQY
TRBJ2-2,12,TRBV27,ASSPQAGSGELF
TRBJ2-6,12,TRBV29-1,SVEMGTGANVLT
TRBJ2-3,15,TRBV12-3/TRBV12-4,ASSLEPGLHFRDTQY
TRBJ1-1,12,TRBV12-3/TRBV12-4,ASTIAGPNTEAF
TRBJ1-5,13,TRBV19,ASSIFSGSNQPQH
TRBJ1-2,12,TRBV5-6,ASSILGTGIGYT
TRBJ2-1,10,TRBV12-3/TRBV12-4,ASRTGSHEQF
TRBJ1-4,13,TRBV28,ASRNGTRGEEKLF
TRBJ2-7,10,TRBV5-6,ASSLDPGEQY
TRBJ2-7,14,TRBV19,ASSILGPDRTYEQY
TRBJ2-7,12,TRBV28,ASIETGAYYEQY
TRBJ1-4,12,TRBV7-9,ASSMGAFGEKLF
TRBJ1-5,12,TRBV7-9,ASSISGINQPQH
TRBJ2-7,13,TRBV30,AWSLAPGRFYEQY
TRBJ2-3,10,TRBV25-1,ASSEFADTQY
TRBJ2-3,12,TRBV29-1,SVSREGLTDTQY